A single sample gave rise to the 5 T cell receptor beta chains below, sequenced in a study of blood T cell repertoires in COVID-19 (TCRdb year 2020). The library was made by the immunoSEQ multiplex PCR assay. The table was pulled from immuneACCESS by TCRdb, which kept in-frame rearrangements only. Such tables lose some clones; where checked, under half of the loss comes from unresolved V genes, and the rest has no known cause. For this sample the table gives 150,000 to 200,000 clones, of which about 90% were detected only once. About 0.72% of the sample is taken by the ten largest. Specimen: peripheral blood. The receptors shown here come from a woman in her 70s with acute or convalescent COVID-19.

The chain links TRBV27 to TRBJ1-2, with a weak D call TRBD1 (6 bases). The CDR3 totals 14 residues. Trimming removed 5 bases from V and 2 bases from J, with 12 bases in between. Germline assignment: CDR1 MNHEY and CDR2 SMNVEV (reference sequence). The CDR3 sequence is CASSPNRENYGYTF. The CDR3 coding sequence is TGTGCCAGCAGTCCAAACAGGGAGAACTATGGCTACACCTTC.

Regarding this clone: Other DNA sequences of this sample code for an identical CDR3. This chain links TRBV9 with TRBJ2-1, with 11 bases matching TRBD2. Germline lookup yields CDR1 SGDLS and CDR2 YYNGEE. CDR3 length equals 15 residues. J was trimmed by 4 bases and V by 3 bases; bases with no gene match: 3. The CDR3 nucleotides read TGTGCCAGCAGCGCCACTAGCGGGAGTTACAATGAGCAGTTCTTC. This gives the protein CASSATSGSYNEQFF.

Here the CDR3 reads CATSDFGLAGGNEQFF. The CDR3 bases are TGTGCCACCAGTGATTTCGGACTAGCGGGGGGCAATGAGCAGTTCTTC. The V call is TRBV24-1, the J call TRBJ2-1; 14 bases are a match to TRBD2. Per the germline V gene, CDR1 is KGHDR and CDR2 is SFDVKD. The CDR3 extends over 16 amino acids. V was pared by 1 base and J by 6 bases, with 1 base of the junction left unmatched.

V and J are TRBV7-6 and TRBJ2-7; D possibly corresponds to TRBD1 (5 bases). V was pared by 5 bases and J by 0 bases, with 14 bases between. The V gene's germline CDR1 is SGHVS and CDR2 FNYEAQ. The CDR3 sequence is 15 residues long. CDR3 DNA: TGTGCCAGCAGCCCACGACAGCGAGACTCCTACGAGCAGTACTTC. Its translation: CASSPRQRDSYEQYF. The variable domain in full, with the rest retrieved from reference TRBV7-6 and TRBJ2-7, is GAGVSQSPRYKVTKRGQDVALRCDPISGHVSLYWYRQALGQGPEFLTYFNYEAQQDKSGLPNDRFSAERPEGSISTLTIQRTEQRDSAMYRCASSPRQRDSYEQYFGPGTRLTVT.

This clone was detected a few times. The V and J genes are TRBV19 and TRBJ1-5; D possibly corresponds to TRBD1 (5 bases). Germline-derived CDR1 and CDR2 are LNHDA and SQIVND (reference sequence). The CDR3 sequence is 15 residues long. The V gene lost 7 bases and the J gene lost 2 bases, with 15 bases spanning the gap. This CDR3 is CASTWGGAGNQPQHF. The DNA for the CDR3 is TGTGCCAGTACCTGGGGAGGGGCCGGCAATCAGCCCCAGCATTTT. Supplemented by reference TRBV19 and TRBJ1-5, the full variable domain reads DGGITQSPKYLFRKEGQNVTLSCEQNLNHDAMYWYRQDPGQGLRLIYYSQIVNDFQKGDIAEGYSVSREKKESFPLTVTSAQKNPTAFYLCASTWGGAGNQPQHFGDGTRLSIL.